What follows describes a single TCR beta chain. There are many counts of this clonotype. The clone's antigen remains unknown. Base qualities were left out, and no much larger clone turns up one base away. TCR beta CDR3 regions were amplified from RNA transcripts. The TCR CDR3 was subjected to a first round of RT-PCR using the HTBI primer set and the Qiagen OneStep RT-PCR kit. Libraries were constructed in a second round of multiplex PCR, after which size selection and purification were performed. Paired-end sequencing of the libraries was performed with 100 bp reads on an Illumina HiSeq2000. Processing in the source paper ran as follows. SOAPnuke was used to process the raw data, with reads discarded if the reads contained adapters or uncalled bases, had a mean Phred below 15, or lacked an exact constant-primer or identifier match. COPE v1.2.5 was used to merge the high-quality paired reads, and each unique nucleotide sequence was defined as a clonotype. MiTCR v1.1 was used to align clonotypes to the IMGT TRBV, TRBD and TRBJ reference segments. The analysis was restricted to V-J combinations with a frequency above 0.0001, which together covered 99% to 99.2% of the repertoires. A TCS score was defined as the ratio between F50 (clonal expansion) and ExV (chaos), using BLOSUM62-based TCRdist between CDR3 peptides within each V-J. Welch's t-statistics and random forest reduced several hundred V-J features to roughly 13, which were used in a naive Bayes classifier (R e1071). TCRdb reanalyzed the raw reads on its own, using fastp at Q25 for trimming and MiXCR for clone calling, and kept in-frame beta chains. A single entry per CDR3 protein holds the most common genes and DNA from its merged rows. It is TCRdb's table, rather than the study itself, that gives the V and J calls and clone size. This sample gives 400,000 to 500,000 distinct CDR3 sequences in total; approximately 13% of them show up just once. The ten largest clones capture about 5% of the sample.

The data are from a study of T cells in Graves' hyperthyroidism and ophthalmopathy (dated by TCRdb to about 2019). Study-level background: Peripheral blood was sampled at the time of initial diagnosis, prior to any treatment. After blood sampling, hyperthyroidism patients were treated with methimazole at a starting dose of 30 mg daily, and ophthalmopathy patients were treated with high-dose intravenous methylprednisolone. Whether ophthalmopathy could be predicted prospectively was tested in an independent validation cohort made up of under 20 hyperthyroidism patients plus 17 patients who later progressed to ophthalmopathy. The paper reports TCR Vbeta CDR3 sequencing of some 140 peripheral blood samples: approximately 41 ophthalmopathy, fewer than 80 hyperthyroidism and around 17 progressor patients. The approximately 97 discovery patients were randomly divided into training and test sets at a 7:3 ratio. A discovery cohort of roughly 96 patients, about 44 with Graves' ophthalmopathy and 55 to 65 with stable Graves' hyperthyroidism, was used to find distinguishing TCR V-J signatures. Thyroid tissue and blood T-cell repertoires from six or seven Graves' hyperthyroidism patients were also compared in the study. What the work shows at the level of the full study, not this receptor alone: No statistical method was used to set the sample size in advance, and investigators knew the group allocation. Blood samples also contained most of the expanded thyroid clonotypes (frequency above 0.001), which suggests that blood repertoires may reflect thyroid immune responses. A 13 V-J signature model separated ophthalmopathy from stable hyperthyroidism, with approximately 86% sensitivity and 81.08% specificity in cross-validation and 80%/75% in testing. In validation, the model predicted progression to ophthalmopathy a median of about 5.9 months before onset, with 70% to 71% sensitivity and 72.22% specificity.

A patient counted as having stable Graves' hyperthyroidism if no progression to ophthalmopathy occurred over 18 months of follow-up. The hyperthyroidism patients were between 18 and 65 years old and newly diagnosed, with a disease duration of less than 2 months. Exclusion was applied to patients with uncontrolled infections, other autoimmune diseases, pregnancy or lactation. Diagnoses relied on clinical symptoms, serum thyroxine and TRAb, thyroid ultrasound and orbital computed tomography. PBMCs were separated from roughly 9.6 ml of fresh peripheral blood using Ficoll-Paque density gradient centrifugation. Total RNA was extracted with Trizol reagent, and quality was checked on an Agilent 2100 Bioanalyzer. Taken from the germline V gene, the CDR1 and CDR2 loops are MNHEY and SVGEGT. The junction shows trimming of 10 bases on V and 5 bases on J, and the gene matches do not reach 9 bases of it. Inclusive of the bounding cysteine and phenylalanine, the CDR3 is 13 residues long. The entry retains the CDR3 DNA only, 39 bases that are in frame from base 1.

The chain employs TRBV6-2 or TRBV6-3 and TRBJ2-3, with TRBD2 matching 7 junction bases. The TCR comes from a woman aged 18-29 years with Graves' hyperthyroidism. Sequencing used blood. In nucleotide form, the sequence is TGTGCCACCCTCGGACTAGTTGAAGATACGCAGTATTTT. Its product reads: CATLGLVEDTQYF.